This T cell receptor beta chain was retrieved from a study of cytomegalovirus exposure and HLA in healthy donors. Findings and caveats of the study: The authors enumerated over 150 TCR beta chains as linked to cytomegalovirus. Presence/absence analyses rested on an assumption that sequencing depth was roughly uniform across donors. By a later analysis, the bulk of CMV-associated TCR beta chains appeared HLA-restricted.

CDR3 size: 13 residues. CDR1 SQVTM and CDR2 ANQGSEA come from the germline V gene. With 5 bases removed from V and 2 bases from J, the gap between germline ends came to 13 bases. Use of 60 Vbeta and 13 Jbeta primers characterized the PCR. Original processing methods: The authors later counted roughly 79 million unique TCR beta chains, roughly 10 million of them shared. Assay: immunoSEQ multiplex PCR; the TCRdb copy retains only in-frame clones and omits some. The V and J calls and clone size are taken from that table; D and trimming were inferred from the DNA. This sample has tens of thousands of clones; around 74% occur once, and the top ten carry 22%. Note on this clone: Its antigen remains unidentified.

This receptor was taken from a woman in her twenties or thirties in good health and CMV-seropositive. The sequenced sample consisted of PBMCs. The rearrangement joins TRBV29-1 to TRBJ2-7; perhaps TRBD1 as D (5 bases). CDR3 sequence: CSVLAGLTYEQYF. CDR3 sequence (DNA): TGCAGCGTTTTGGCAGGGTTAACCTACGAGCAGTACTTC.